A selection of T cell receptor beta chains follows, all from one sample in a study of blood T cell repertoires in COVID-19. Measured with immunoSEQ multiplex PCR; TCRdb has only the in-frame clones, and not every one. The table lists tens of thousands of clones, roughly 87% of them singletons. Sequenced material: peripheral blood. The source of these receptors is a woman aged 50 to 60 in a cohort sampled during active COVID-19. The CDR3 runs from the conserved cysteine through the conserved F or W. The D gene is left open where the match is weak. Where a row states a size, it is once, few, many or the class of an expanded clone; other rows omit it.

v_call	clone_size	j_call	d_call	cdr3_nt	cdr3_aa
TRBV6-7	.	TRBJ2-1	TRBD2	TGTGCCAGCCGGGGGGGGGTCTTC	CASRGGVF
TRBV9	.	TRBJ2-7	TRBD2	TGTGCCAGCAGCCAAGGACTAGCGGGTTACGAGCAGTACTTC	CASSQGLAGYEQYF
TRBV5-1	.	TRBJ2-1	TRBD2	TGCGCCAGCAGCTTGGAAGGACTAGGATTCAATGAGCAGTTCTTC	CASSLEGLGFNEQFF
TRBV5-1	.	TRBJ1-4	TRBD1	TGCGCCAGCAGCCCGGGACAGGTTAATGAAAAACTGTTTTTT	CASSPGQVNEKLFF
TRBV6-5	once	TRBJ1-3	.	TGTGCCAGCAGTCAGGCCGGGACAGGAAACACCATATATTTT	CASSQAGTGNTIYF
TRBV3-1/TRBV3-2	.	TRBJ2-3	.	TGTGCCAGCAGCCCCCGACAGACAGCTACAGATACGCAGTATTTT	CASSPRQTATDTQYF
TRBV5-4	.	TRBJ2-3	TRBD2	TGTGCCAGCAGCTACGGACTAGCGGGAGGCACAGATACGCAGTATTTT	CASSYGLAGGTDTQYF
TRBV21-1	once	TRBJ2-2	.	TGTGCCAGCAGCAAAGCTCTACCCGGGGAAGGCACCGGGGAGCTGTTTTTT	CASSKALPGEGTGELFF
TRBV28	.	TRBJ2-3	TRBD2	TGTGCCAGCAGTTTAGCCGGGAGCGGGAGGGCCAGGGATACGCAGTATTTT	CASSLAGSGRARDTQYF
TRBV10-2	.	TRBJ2-7	.	TGCGCCAGCCACGCCGGACAGACCCTCTACGAGCAGTACTTC	CASHAGQTLYEQYF
TRBV27	once	TRBJ1-5	TRBD1	TGTGCCAGCAGTTTATGGGGACAGGGATACAATCAGCCCCAGCATTTT	CASSLWGQGYNQPQHF
TRBV20-1	.	TRBJ1-1	.	TGCAGTGCTAGTCCGAACACGAACACTGAAGCTTTCTTT	CSASPNTNTEAFF
TRBV14	.	TRBJ2-6	TRBD2	TGTGCCAGCAGCCCTAAGACTAGCGGGAGGGTTACTTCTGGGGCCAACGTCCTGACTTTC	CASSPKTSGRVTSGANVLTF
TRBV5-6	.	TRBJ2-5	.	TGTGCCAGCAGCTTGGCCTCCTACCAAGAGACCCAGTACTTC	CASSLASYQETQYF
TRBV28	.	TRBJ1-5	.	TGTGCCAGCAGGCCTGGACAGTTGGATCAGCCCCAGCATTTT	CASRPGQLDQPQHF
TRBV29-1	.	TRBJ2-5	.	TGCAGCGTGATGACTTTCCAAGAGACCCAGTACTTC	CSVMTFQETQYF
TRBV11-2	.	TRBJ1-6	TRBD1	TGTGCCAGCAGCGCACGGGACAGGGGCTCACCCCTCCACTTT	CASSARDRGSPLHF
TRBV28	.	TRBJ2-1	TRBD2	TGTGCCAGCAGTCCTAGCGGGAGGAGGGATAATGAGCAGTTCTTC	CASSPSGRRDNEQFF
TRBV4-1	.	TRBJ1-4	TRBD1	TGCGCCAGCAGCCAACGAGACAGGGGATTCGAAAAACTGTTTTTT	CASSQRDRGFEKLFF
TRBV5-8	.	TRBJ1-2	.	TGTGCCAGCAGCTTGGGCAACCATGAGTCATATGGCTACACCTTC	CASSLGNHESYGYTF
TRBV28	once	TRBJ1-1	TRBD1	TGTGCCAGCAGTCCGGGACAGGGGAACACTGAAGCTTTCTTT	CASSPGQGNTEAFF
TRBV27	.	TRBJ2-1	TRBD1	TGTGCCAGCAGTTTTCGACAGGGGGCTGCCAATGAGCAGTTCTTC	CASSFRQGAANEQFF
TRBV29-1	.	TRBJ2-7	TRBD1	TGCAGCGCCGGGACAGCCACCGGTGGCGAGCAGTACTTC	CSAGTATGGEQYF
TRBV9	.	TRBJ2-3	.	TGTGCCAGCAGCGTAGGCCCAACAGGCACAGATACGCAGTATTTT	CASSVGPTGTDTQYF
TRBV11-1	.	TRBJ2-7	TRBD2	TGTGCCAGCATTCCACGGGGGGGTAGCTCCTACGAGCAGTACTTC	CASIPRGGSSYEQYF
TRBV6-5	.	TRBJ2-1	.	TGTGCCAGCAGACTTAACCACAGGGGAGGTGAGCAGTTCTTC	CASRLNHRGGEQFF
TRBV2	.	TRBJ1-2	TRBD1	TGTGCCAGCAGAGCTACAGGGGATTCGGTATTCTATGGCTACACCTTC	CASRATGDSVFYGYTF
TRBV6-6	once	TRBJ1-1	.	TGTGCCAGCCCCTCGGGTCTGAACACTGAAGCTTTCTTT	CASPSGLNTEAFF
TRBV19	.	TRBJ1-2	TRBD1	TGTGCCAGTAGGCGGGACAGGGACCTTAACTATAGCTACACCTTC	CASRRDRDLNYSYTF
TRBV18	.	TRBJ2-1	TRBD1	TGTGCCAGCTCACCAATCGGACAGGGAGCTTCAAATGAGCAGTTCTTC	CASSPIGQGASNEQFF
TRBV10-2	.	TRBJ1-4	.	TGCGCCAGCAGTGAACCGGCAACTAATGAAAAACTGTTTTTT	CASSEPATNEKLFF
TRBV6-4	.	TRBJ1-3	TRBD1	TGTGCCAGCGCAAGGACAGGCGACCCCTCTGGAAACACCATATATTTT	CASARTGDPSGNTIYF
TRBV3-1/TRBV3-2	.	TRBJ2-7	TRBD1	TGTGCCAGCAGCCGAGTTACAGGGGCCAACTACGAGCAGTACTTC	CASSRVTGANYEQYF
TRBV30	.	TRBJ2-7	TRBD2	TGTGCCTGGGGGGGACTAGCCTACGAGCAGTACTTC	CAWGGLAYEQYF
TRBV30	.	TRBJ1-3	TRBD1	TGTGCCTGTACAGGGGGCGCGGGTGGAAACACCATATATTTT	CACTGGAGGNTIYF